This T cell receptor (beta chain) stems from a study of blood T cell repertoires in COVID-19. About the study: In each case, the material was cDNA or gDNA derived from T cells, B-cell-depleted T cells, or PBMCs.

This clone was observed a single time. The assay was immunoSEQ multiplex PCR, and TCRdb's table has in-frame clones only and misses some. The repertoire holds about 190,000 clones, with 86% as singletons. This sequence was found in a man aged 40-49 years with acute COVID-19. What was sequenced was PBMCs or T cells enriched from blood (not recorded which).

This CDR3 is CASCRTGANVLTF. CDR3 DNA sequence: TGTGCCAGCTGCAGGACTGGGGCCAACGTCCTGACTTTC. The V and J genes are TRBV7-2 and TRBJ2-6; D is unresolved. CDR1 is SGHTA and CDR2 is FQGNSA in the germline V gene. The CDR3 is 13 residues long. Deletions cut 8 bases from V and 2 bases from J, with 7 bases between. Variable domain in full (rest from reference TRBV7-2 and TRBJ2-6): GAGVSQSPSNKVTEKGKDVELRCDPISGHTALYWYRQSLGQGLEFLIYFQGNSAPDKSGLPSDRFSAERTGGSVSTLTIQRTQQEDSAVYLCASCRTGANVLTFGAGSRLTVL.